The source of this TCR beta chain is a study of cytomegalovirus exposure and HLA in healthy donors. This clone showed up just a few times. The antigen remains unidentified. Broader study findings: The study labeled under 200 TCR beta chains cytomegalovirus-associated. Several top significant clusters appeared, in a later analysis, to be linked to common viral pathogens. Most sequenced TCRs were rare (though some public TCRs occurred in many donors).

This CDR3 has 15 residues. The germline gives CDR1 SGHVS, CDR2 FQNEAQ. The ends were cut back, 0 bases at V and 2 bases at J, with 7 bases in the middle. The PCR was carried out with 60 Vbeta primers and 13 Jbeta primers. Measured with immunoSEQ multiplex PCR; TCRdb has only the in-frame clones, and not every one. The table shows roughly 110,000 clones, with more than 65% occurring only once. The material sequenced was PBMCs. V gene TRBV7-8 combines with J gene TRBJ1-4; the D gene is possibly TRBD1 (5 bases). This receptor was obtained from a man aged 25 to 45 in good health and CMV-seronegative. The CDR3: CASSLAGGTNEKLFF. The CDR3 nucleotides read TGTGCCAGCAGCTTAGCGGGGGGGACTAATGAAAAACTGTTTTTT.